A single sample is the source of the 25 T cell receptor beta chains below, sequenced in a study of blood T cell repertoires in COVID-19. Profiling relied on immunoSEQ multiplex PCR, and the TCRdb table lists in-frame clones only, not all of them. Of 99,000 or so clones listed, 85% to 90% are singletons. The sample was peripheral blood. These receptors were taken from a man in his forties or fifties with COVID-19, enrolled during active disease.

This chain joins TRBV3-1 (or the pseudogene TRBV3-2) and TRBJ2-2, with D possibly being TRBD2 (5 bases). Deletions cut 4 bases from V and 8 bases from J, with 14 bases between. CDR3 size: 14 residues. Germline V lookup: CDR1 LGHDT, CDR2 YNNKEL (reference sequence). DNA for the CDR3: TGTGCCAGCAGCCTAAGCAGCGGTCCAGGGGAGCTGTTTTTT. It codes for CASSLSSGPGELFF.

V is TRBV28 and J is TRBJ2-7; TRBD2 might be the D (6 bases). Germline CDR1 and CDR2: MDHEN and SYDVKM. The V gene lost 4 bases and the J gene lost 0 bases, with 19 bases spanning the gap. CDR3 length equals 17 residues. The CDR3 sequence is CASSSRAIGRSSYEQYF. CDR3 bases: TGTGCCAGCAGTTCCCGGGCTATAGGGAGGAGCTCCTACGAGCAGTACTTC.

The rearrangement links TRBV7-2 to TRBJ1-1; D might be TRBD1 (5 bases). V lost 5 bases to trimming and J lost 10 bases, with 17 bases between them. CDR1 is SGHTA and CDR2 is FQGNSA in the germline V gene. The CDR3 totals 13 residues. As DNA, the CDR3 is TGTGCCAGCAGCATACGAGGGACGGGGGGAGCTTTCTTT. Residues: CASSIRGTGGAFF.

This chain's CDR3 is CAISELTSSYEQYF. The CDR3, as DNA: TGTGCCATCAGTGAGCTCACGAGCTCCTACGAGCAGTACTTC. This chain connects TRBV10-3 to TRBJ2-7; no definite D call. This CDR3 is 14 amino acids long. Trimming shortened V by 2 bases and J by 0 bases, and 8 bases separated the two germline ends. Germline V gene sequence: CDR1 ENHRY, CDR2 SYGVKD.

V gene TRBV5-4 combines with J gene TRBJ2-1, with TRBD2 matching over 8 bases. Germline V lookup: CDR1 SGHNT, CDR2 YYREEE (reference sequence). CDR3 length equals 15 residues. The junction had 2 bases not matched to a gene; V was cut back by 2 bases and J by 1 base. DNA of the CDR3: TGTGCCAGCAGCTTCTCGGGAGGGTCCTACAATGAGCAGTTCTTC. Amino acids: CASSFSGGSYNEQFF.

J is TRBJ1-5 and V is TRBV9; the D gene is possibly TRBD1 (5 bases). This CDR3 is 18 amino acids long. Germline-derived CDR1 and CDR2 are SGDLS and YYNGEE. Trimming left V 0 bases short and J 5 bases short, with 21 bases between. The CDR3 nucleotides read TGTGCCAGCAGCGTAGTAAGAGAGGGGAGGCAGGGCGATCAGCCCCAGCATTTT. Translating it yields CASSVVREGRQGDQPQHF.

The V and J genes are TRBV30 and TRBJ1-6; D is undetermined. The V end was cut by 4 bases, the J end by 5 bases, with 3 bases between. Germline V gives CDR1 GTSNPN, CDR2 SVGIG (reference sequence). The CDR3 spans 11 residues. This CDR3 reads CAWNNNSPLHF. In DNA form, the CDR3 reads TGTGCCTGGAACAATAATTCACCCCTCCACTTT.

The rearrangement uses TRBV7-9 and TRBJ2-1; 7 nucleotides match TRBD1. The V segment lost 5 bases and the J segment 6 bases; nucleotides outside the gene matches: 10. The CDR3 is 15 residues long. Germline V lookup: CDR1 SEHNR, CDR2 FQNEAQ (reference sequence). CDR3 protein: CASSLQGFGSNEQFF. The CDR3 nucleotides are TGTGCCAGCAGCCTACAGGGGTTCGGATCCAATGAGCAGTTCTTC.

CDR3 DNA sequence: TGTGCCACGGCGAGGGGGGGAGCATCCTACAATGAGCAGTTCTTC. Its protein is CATARGGASYNEQFF. This chain links TRBV10-3 with TRBJ2-1; TRBD2 might be the D (7 bases). CDR1 ENHRY and CDR2 SYGVKD come from the germline V gene. The CDR3 totals 15 residues. V was clipped by 10 bases and J by 1 base, with 17 bases between them.

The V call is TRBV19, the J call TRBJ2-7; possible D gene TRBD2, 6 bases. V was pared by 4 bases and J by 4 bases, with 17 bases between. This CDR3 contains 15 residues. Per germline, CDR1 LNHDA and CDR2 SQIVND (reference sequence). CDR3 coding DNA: TGTGCCAGTAGTAGGAGGAGGGACCGACCGTACGAGCAGTACTTC. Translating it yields CASSRRRDRPYEQYF.

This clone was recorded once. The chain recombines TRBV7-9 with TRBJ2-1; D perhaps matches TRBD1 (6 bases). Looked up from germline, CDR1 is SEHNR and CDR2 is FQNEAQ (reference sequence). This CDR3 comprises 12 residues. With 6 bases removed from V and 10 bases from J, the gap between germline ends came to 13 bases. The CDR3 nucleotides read TGTGCCAGCAGTCATGGCGGACAGGAGCAGTTCTTC. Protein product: CASSHGGQEQFF. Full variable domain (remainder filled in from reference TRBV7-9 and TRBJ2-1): DTGVSQNPRHKITKRGQNVTFRCDPISEHNRLYWYRQTLGQGPEFLTYFQNEAQLEKSRLLSDRFSAERPKGSFSTLEIQRTEQGDSAMYLCASSHGGQEQFFGPGTRLTVL.

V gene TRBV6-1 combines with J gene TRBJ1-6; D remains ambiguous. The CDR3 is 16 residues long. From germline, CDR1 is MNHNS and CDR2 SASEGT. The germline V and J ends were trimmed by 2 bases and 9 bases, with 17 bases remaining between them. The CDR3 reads CASSENLARVGSPLHF. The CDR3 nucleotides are TGTGCCAGCAGTGAAAATCTGGCCCGGGTGGGTTCACCCCTCCACTTT.

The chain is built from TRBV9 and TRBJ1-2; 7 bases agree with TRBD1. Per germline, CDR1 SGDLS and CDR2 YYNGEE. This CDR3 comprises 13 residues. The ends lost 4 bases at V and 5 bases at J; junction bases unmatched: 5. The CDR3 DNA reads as TGTGCCAGCAGCCCGACAGGGCGGTATGGCTACACCTTC. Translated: CASSPTGRYGYTF.

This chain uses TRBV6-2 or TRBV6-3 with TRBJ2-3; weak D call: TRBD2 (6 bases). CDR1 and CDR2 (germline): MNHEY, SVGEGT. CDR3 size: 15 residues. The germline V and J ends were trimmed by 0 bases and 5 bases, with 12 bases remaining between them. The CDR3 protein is CASSYSSGDQDTQYF. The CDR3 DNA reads TGTGCCAGCAGTTACTCGTCGGGGGATCAAGATACGCAGTATTTT.

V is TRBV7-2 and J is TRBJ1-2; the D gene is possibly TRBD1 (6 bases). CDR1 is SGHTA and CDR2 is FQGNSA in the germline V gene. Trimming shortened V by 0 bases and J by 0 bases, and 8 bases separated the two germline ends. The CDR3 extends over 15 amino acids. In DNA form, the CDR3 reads TGTGCCAGCAGCTTAGCCGGGACACCTAACTATGGCTACACCTTC. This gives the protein CASSLAGTPNYGYTF.

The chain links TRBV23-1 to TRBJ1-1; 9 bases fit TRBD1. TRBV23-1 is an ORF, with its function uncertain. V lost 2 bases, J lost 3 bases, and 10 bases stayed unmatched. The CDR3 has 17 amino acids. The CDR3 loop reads CASSQPSADRGDTEAFF. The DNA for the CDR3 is TGCGCCAGCAGTCAACCCTCCGCGGACAGGGGTGACACTGAAGCTTTCTTT.

As DNA, the CDR3 is TGTGCCAGCCTCGGACAGGAAACTAACTATGGCTACACCTTC. This gives the protein CASLGQETNYGYTF. The chain links TRBV28 to TRBJ1-2; 7 bases align to TRBD1. This CDR3 has 14 residues. Germline values: CDR1 MDHEN, CDR2 SYDVKM. The ends lost 8 bases at V and 0 bases at J; junction bases unmatched: 6.

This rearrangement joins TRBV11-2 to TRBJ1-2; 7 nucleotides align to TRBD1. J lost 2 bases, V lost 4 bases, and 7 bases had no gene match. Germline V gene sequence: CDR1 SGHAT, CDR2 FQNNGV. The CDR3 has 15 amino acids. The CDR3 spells CASSSSGQANYGYTF. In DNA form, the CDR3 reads TGTGCCAGCAGCTCGTCTGGACAGGCGAACTATGGCTACACCTTC.

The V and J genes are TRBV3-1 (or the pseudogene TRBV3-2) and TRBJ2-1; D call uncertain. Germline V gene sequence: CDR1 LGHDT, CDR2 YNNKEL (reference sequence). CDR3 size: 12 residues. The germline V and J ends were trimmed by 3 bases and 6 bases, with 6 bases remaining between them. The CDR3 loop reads CASSQPLNEQFF. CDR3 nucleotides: TGTGCCAGCAGCCAGCCACTCAATGAGCAGTTCTTC.

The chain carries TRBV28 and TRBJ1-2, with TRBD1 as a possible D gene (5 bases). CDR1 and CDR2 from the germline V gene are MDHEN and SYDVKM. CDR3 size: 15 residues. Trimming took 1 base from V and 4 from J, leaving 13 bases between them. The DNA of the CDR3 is TGTGCCAGCAGTTTATCGGGGGGACCCTCCTATGGCTACACCTTC. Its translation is CASSLSGGPSYGYTF.

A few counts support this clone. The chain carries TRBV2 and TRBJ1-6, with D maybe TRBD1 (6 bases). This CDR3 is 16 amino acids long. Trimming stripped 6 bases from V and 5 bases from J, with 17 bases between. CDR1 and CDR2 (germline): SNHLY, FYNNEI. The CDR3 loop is CASSETGTRDNSPLHF. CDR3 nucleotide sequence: TGTGCCAGCAGCGAAACCGGGACAAGGGATAATTCACCCCTCCACTTT.

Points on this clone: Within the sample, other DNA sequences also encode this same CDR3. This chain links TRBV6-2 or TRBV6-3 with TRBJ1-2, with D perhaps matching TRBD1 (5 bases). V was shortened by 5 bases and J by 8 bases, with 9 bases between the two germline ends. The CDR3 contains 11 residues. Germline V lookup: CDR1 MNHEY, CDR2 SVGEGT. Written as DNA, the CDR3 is TGTGCCAGCAGTCAGGGAAGAGGCTACACCTTC. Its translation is CASSQGRGYTF.

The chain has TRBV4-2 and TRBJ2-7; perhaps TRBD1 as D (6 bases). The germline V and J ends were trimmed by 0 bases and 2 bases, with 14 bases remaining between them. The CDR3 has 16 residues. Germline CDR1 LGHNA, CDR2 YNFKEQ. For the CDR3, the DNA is TGTGCCAGCAGCCAAGATCTTACAGGGAACACCTACGAGCAGTACTTC. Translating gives CASSQDLTGNTYEQYF.

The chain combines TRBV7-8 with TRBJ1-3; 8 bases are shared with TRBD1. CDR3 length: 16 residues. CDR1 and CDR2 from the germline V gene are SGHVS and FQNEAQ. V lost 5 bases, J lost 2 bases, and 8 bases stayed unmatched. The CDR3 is CASSIRGQGAGNTIYF. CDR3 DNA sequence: TGTGCCAGCAGCATCCGTGGACAGGGCGCTGGAAACACCATATATTTT.

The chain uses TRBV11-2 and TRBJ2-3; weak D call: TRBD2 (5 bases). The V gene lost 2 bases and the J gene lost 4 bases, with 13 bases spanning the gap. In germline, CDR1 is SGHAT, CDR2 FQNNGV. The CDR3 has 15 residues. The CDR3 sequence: CASSLTNGRADTQYF. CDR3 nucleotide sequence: TGTGCCAGCAGCTTAACGAACGGGCGGGCAGATACGCAGTATTTT.